These 27 T cell receptor beta chains were sequenced from one sample in a study of monozygotic twins with inflammatory bowel disease. TCRdb re-called the 5' RACE reads and shows each CDR3 protein once, DNA omitted. The listing records some 450,000 distinct CDR3 sequences. The sample consisted of blood. The receptor set was obtained from a human donor with ulcerative colitis or Crohn's disease, or a healthy co-twin of an affected twin (not recorded which).

This sequence joins TRBV6-6 and TRBJ2-2. Germline CDR1 is MNHNY and CDR2 is SVGAGI (reference sequence). This CDR3 comprises 11 residues. The CDR3 loop reads CAAKGTGELFF.

The rearrangement joins TRBV5-1 to TRBJ2-3; no DNA is available, so the TRBD1 call from TCRdb remains unchecked. Germline CDR1 is SGHRS and CDR2 is YFSETQ. The CDR3 runs 14 residues. The CDR3 is CASSPWGFTDTQYF. The variable domain in full, with the rest retrieved from reference TRBV5-1 and TRBJ2-3, is KAGVTQTPRYLIKTRGQQVTLSCSPISGHRSVSWYQQTPGQGLQFLFEYFSETQRNKGNFPGRFSGRQFSNSRSEMNVSTLELGDSALYLCASSPWGFTDTQYFGPGTRLTVL.

This chain links TRBV11-2 with TRBJ2-1. The CDR3 loop spans 13 amino acids. Germline-derived CDR1 and CDR2 are SGHAT and FQNNGV. The CDR3 is CASSLALVNEQFF.

The chain joins TRBV12-3 or TRBV12-4 to TRBJ1-5. The CDR3 sequence is 14 residues long. The CDR3 region is CASSLGRENQPQHF.

The gene calls are TRBV20-1 and TRBJ2-1; TCRdb's D call of TRBD2 is untestable without DNA. From germline, CDR1 is DFQATT and CDR2 SNEGSKA (reference sequence). This CDR3 is built from 16 residues. The CDR3 spells CSARPGTSGLGNEQFF.

The chain employs TRBV3-1 and TRBJ2-1; TCRdb designates TRBD1, a call that cannot be tested without DNA. Germline V gene data show CDR1 as LGHDT and CDR2 as YNNKEL (reference sequence). The CDR3 extends over 13 amino acids. The CDR3 is CASSQAQGNEQFF.

J is TRBJ1-3 and V is TRBV19; TCRdb outputs TRBD1, but without DNA this stays unchecked. The CDR3 extends over 16 amino acids. The germline gives CDR1 LNHDA, CDR2 SQIVND (reference sequence). The CDR3 loop reads CASRKQQGASGNTIYF. Together with reference TRBV19 and TRBJ1-3, the CDR3 gives the full variable domain: DGGITQSPKYLFRKEGQNVTLSCEQNLNHDAMYWYRQDPGQGLRLIYYSQIVNDFQKGDIAEGYSVSREKKESFPLTVTSAQKNPTAFYLCASRKQQGASGNTIYFGEGSWLTVV.

The genes are TRBV30 and TRBJ2-2. The germline CDR1 and CDR2 sequences are GTSNPN and SVGIG (reference sequence). The CDR3 consists of 12 residues. The CDR3 spells CAWRRDTGELFF. Combining the CDR3 with reference TRBV30 and TRBJ2-2 gives the whole variable domain SQTIHQWPATLVQPVGSPLSLECTVEGTSNPNLYWYRQAAGRGLQLLFYSVGIGQISSEVPQNLSASRPQDRQFILSSKKLLLSDSGFYLCAWRRDTGELFFGEGSRLTVL.

The rearrangement uses TRBV6-5 and TRBJ1-6; lacking DNA, the TRBD1 call made by TCRdb goes unchecked. The CDR3 sequence is 15 residues long. The V gene's germline CDR1 is MNHEY and CDR2 SVGAGI. CDR3 region: CASSYDGAVNSPLHF.

The V call is TRBV4-1, the J call TRBJ2-3; TCRdb's D call, TRBD1, is unchecked because there is no DNA. The CDR3 is 15 amino acids. Per the germline V gene, CDR1 is MGHRA and CDR2 is YSYEKL. CDR3 protein: CASSLTGARGDTQYF.

The genes are TRBV4-1 and TRBJ1-2; lacking DNA, the TRBD1 call made by TCRdb goes unchecked. The CDR3 contains 15 residues. Per the germline V gene, CDR1 is MGHRA and CDR2 is YSYEKL. CDR3 loop: CASSQEDRVNYGYAF.

This sequence joins TRBV12-3 or TRBV12-4 and TRBJ1-1; lacking DNA, the TRBD1 call made by TCRdb goes unchecked. The CDR3 spans 12 residues. The CDR3 protein is CASTRTGFEAFF.

The chain is built from TRBV24-1 and TRBJ2-1. The CDR3 loop spans 17 amino acids. Germline loops: CDR1 KGHDR, CDR2 SFDVKD. The CDR3 protein is CATSTRYSGSSYNEQFF.

The V and J genes are TRBV28 and TRBJ2-3; the D call from TCRdb, TRBD2, cannot be confirmed without DNA. This CDR3 region has 15 residues. The germline CDR1 and CDR2 sequences are MDHEN and SYDVKM. CDR3 protein: CASPPRGRDTDTQYF.

This sequence joins TRBV4-3 and TRBJ2-3; absent DNA, TCRdb's TRBD2 call cannot be checked. The CDR3 extends over 16 amino acids. Per germline, CDR1 LGHNA and CDR2 YSLEER. The CDR3 protein is CASSFELAGGTDTQYF.

The rearrangement uses TRBV7-2 and TRBJ2-1; TCRdb returns TRBD2, unconfirmable since there is no DNA. The CDR3 covers 15 residues. The germline gives CDR1 SGHTA, CDR2 FQGNSA. CDR3 residues: CASSLRSSDNNEQFF.

V usage is TRBV19 and J usage is TRBJ1-1. This CDR3 contains 15 residues. The germline CDR1 and CDR2 sequences are LNHDA and SQIVND (reference sequence). The CDR3 spells CASSPTELMNTEAFF.

The CDR3 spells CASRSGANAYNEQFF. The chain combines TRBV11-3 with TRBJ2-1; checking the TCRdb D call of TRBD2 is not possible without DNA. CDR1 and CDR2 (germline): SGHNT, YENEEA. The CDR3 spans 15 residues.

The chain joins TRBV7-8 to TRBJ2-5; TCRdb calls TRBD2, which cannot be checked without DNA. The germline gives CDR1 SGHVS, CDR2 FQNEAQ. The CDR3 runs 16 residues. CDR3: CASSLNPPSGQETQYF.

The chain joins TRBV18 to TRBJ1-1. Germline lookup yields CDR1 KGHSH and CDR2 LQKENI. This CDR3 comprises 11 residues. The CDR3 is CASSGRSEAFF.

V gene TRBV19 combines with J gene TRBJ1-3; the TCRdb D gene call, TRBD1, has no DNA to confirm it. Per the germline V gene, CDR1 is LNHDA and CDR2 is SQIVND (reference sequence). This CDR3 has 14 residues. The CDR3 sequence is CASSMGDPGNTIYF.

The chain carries TRBV7-2 and TRBJ2-4; TCRdb's assignment of TRBD2 cannot be checked, as there is no DNA. Per the germline V gene, CDR1 is SGHTA and CDR2 is FQGNSA. CDR3 length equals 12 residues. CDR3 sequence: CASSLDGGIQYF.

The chain joins TRBV6-1 to TRBJ1-5; the D call from TCRdb, TRBD1, cannot be confirmed without DNA. The CDR3 extends over 17 amino acids. Germline loops: CDR1 MNHNS, CDR2 SASEGT. The CDR3 sequence is CASSRPRTGTLGQPQHF.

The chain has TRBV18 and TRBJ1-5. The CDR3 totals 14 residues. From germline, CDR1 is KGHSH and CDR2 LQKENI. The CDR3: CASSQNRANQPQHF.

The CDR3 sequence is CASSERGQGGIYGYTF. The chain uses TRBV2 and TRBJ1-2; TCRdb lists TRBD1, though no DNA is available to test this call. This CDR3 has 16 amino acids. From germline, CDR1 is SNHLY and CDR2 FYNNEI.

The CDR3 here is CASSGASHEQFF. The J gene is TRBJ2-1, the V gene TRBV7-9; the TCRdb call, TRBD1, lacks DNA for checking. The germline gives CDR1 SEHNR, CDR2 FQNEAQ (reference sequence). The CDR3 consists of 12 residues.

This chain joins TRBV5-1 and TRBJ1-4; there is no DNA to check the TCRdb D call of TRBD1. Germline CDR1 is SGHRS and CDR2 is YFSETQ. The CDR3 length is 15 residues. CDR3 protein: CASSLKGVTNEKLFF.